This TCR beta chain came from a study of blood T cell repertoires in COVID-19. On the study more broadly: From the United States, Italy and Spain came samples of acute and convalescent COVID-19. PBMCs, B-cell-depleted T cells, or T cells were the source of the cDNA or gDNA that made up the material.

CDR1 and CDR2 (germline): MNHNS, SASEGT. The CDR3 extends over 17 amino acids. V lost 0 bases to trimming and J lost 4 bases, with 18 bases between them. Per the original data handling: The assay estimated nucleated cells by amplifying reference gene primers. Assay used: immunoSEQ multiplex PCR; TCRdb lists only in-frame clones, some missing. V and J calls and clone size are copied from that table; D and trimming were computed from the DNA. The sample lists under 250,000 clones, 80% to 90% seen once, with about 2.3% in the top ten. Sequencing was performed on peripheral blood. V is TRBV6-1 and J is TRBJ1-2; D is unclear. This TCR was sampled from a woman between 40 and 50 years old with active or convalescent COVID-19. In nucleotides, the CDR3 is TGTGCCAGCAGTGAAGCGCTACGGGGTGGTTTTGTCTATGGCTACACCTTC. Amino acid sequence: CASSEALRGGFVYGYTF.